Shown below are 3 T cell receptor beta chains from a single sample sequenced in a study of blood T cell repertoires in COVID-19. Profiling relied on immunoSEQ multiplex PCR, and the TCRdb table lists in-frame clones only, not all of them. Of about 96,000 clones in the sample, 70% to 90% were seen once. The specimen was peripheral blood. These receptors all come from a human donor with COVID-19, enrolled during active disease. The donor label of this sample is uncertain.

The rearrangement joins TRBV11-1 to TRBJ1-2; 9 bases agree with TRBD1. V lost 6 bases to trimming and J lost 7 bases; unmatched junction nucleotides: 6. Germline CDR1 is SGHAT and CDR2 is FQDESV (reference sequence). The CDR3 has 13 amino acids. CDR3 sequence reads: CASSRTGGGGYTF. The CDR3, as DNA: TGTGCCAGCAGTCGAACAGGGGGCGGTGGCTACACCTTC.

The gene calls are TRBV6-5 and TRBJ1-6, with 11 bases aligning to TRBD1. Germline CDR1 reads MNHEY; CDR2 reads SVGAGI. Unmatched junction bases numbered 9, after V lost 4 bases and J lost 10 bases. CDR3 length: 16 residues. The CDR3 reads CASSSDRGRLVSPLHF. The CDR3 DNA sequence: TGTGCCAGCAGTTCGGACAGGGGGCGCCTTGTGTCACCCCTCCACTTT.

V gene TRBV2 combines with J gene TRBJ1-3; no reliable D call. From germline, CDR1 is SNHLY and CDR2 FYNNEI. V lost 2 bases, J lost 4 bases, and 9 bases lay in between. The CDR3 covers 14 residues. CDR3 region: CASSELAVGNTIYF. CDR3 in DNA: TGTGCCAGCAGTGAATTGGCGGTAGGAAACACCATATATTTT.